This T cell receptor beta chain was sequenced during a study of CD4+ T cells in melanoma. This clone is medium-sized. CDR3 size: 15 residues. The method was immunoSEQ multiplex PCR; TCRdb's version includes in-frame clones alone and lacks a portion of them. The sample records about 10,000 clones, about 60% being singletons. This TCR was recovered from a human donor with melanoma. The rearrangement links TRBV21-1 to TRBJ1-5. TRBV21-1 is described as a pseudogene. What was sequenced was cells from a culture (not recorded whether cultured in vitro). The CDR3 region is CASELRPGSNQPQHF. CDR3 nucleotides: TGTGCCAGCGAACTTCGGCCGGGGAGCAATCAGCCCCAGCATTTT.